This T cell receptor beta chain was found in a study of shared clonotypes between healthy human individuals. General study results and limits: Only blood underwent sampling, and tissue repertoires likely differ.

Each sample came from a Caucasian adult donor living in Nashville, Tennessee. The CDR3 extends over 13 amino acids. The germline CDR1 and CDR2 sequences are MNHEY and SMNVEV (reference sequence). V trimming: 10 bases; J trimming: 2 bases; junction bases outside the gene matches: 5. This clone was detected only a few times. Its cognate antigen is unknown. Unsorted PBMC DNA sequencing spanned ten immunoSEQ deep assay plates. TCRdb keeps only in-frame clones here, not all; method: immunoSEQ multiplex PCR. The sample contains approximately 440,000 clones, 75% to 80% of which appear only once. The clonotype comes from a woman aged 40 to 50 in good health. Some clones in this sample may be carry-over from other donors' samples. Sequenced sample: PBMCs. The V call is TRBV27, the J call TRBJ2-7; 10 nucleotides match TRBD2. CDR3 DNA sequence: TGTGCCACCCTAGCGGGGGCCCCCTACGAGCAGTACTTC. It specifies CATLAGAPYEQYF.